This entry lists 23 T cell receptor beta chains sequenced from one sample in a study of STAT5B mutations in CD4+ large granular lymphocyte leukemia. Libraries were prepared by immunoSEQ multiplex PCR; TCRdb keeps only in-frame clonotypes and omits some of them. Of fewer than 30,000 clones listed, roughly three quarters are singletons. The sequenced material came from CD4+ T cells from blood buffy coats. Every receptor here comes from a human donor in good health.

CDR3 in amino acids: CASSPLGGGDQPQHF. DNA of the CDR3: TGTGCCAGCAGTCCCCTCGGGGGGGGAGATCAGCCCCAGCATTTT. The chain joins TRBV6-5 to TRBJ1-5; D might be TRBD1 (5 bases). V was trimmed by 5 bases and J by 5 bases, leaving 16 bases between them. CDR1 and CDR2 from the germline V gene are MNHEY and SVGAGI. The CDR3 runs to 15 residues.

This rearrangement joins TRBV5-1 to TRBJ2-1; either TRBD1 or TRBD2 may fit D (5 bases each). Germline V gene sequence: CDR1 SGHRS, CDR2 YFSETQ. V dropped 0 bases and J dropped 6 bases, with 13 bases sitting between them. The CDR3 covers 15 residues. Here the CDR3 reads CASSLAEGPGNEQFF. CDR3 bases: TGCGCCAGCAGCTTGGCCGAGGGGCCGGGCAATGAGCAGTTCTTC. Looking up the rest from reference TRBV5-1 and TRBJ2-1 gives the full variable domain: KAGVTQTPRYLIKTRGQQVTLSCSPISGHRSVSWYQQTPGQGLQFLFEYFSETQRNKGNFPGRFSGRQFSNSRSEMNVSTLELGDSALYLCASSLAEGPGNEQFFGPGTRLTVL.

The V gene is TRBV15, the J gene TRBJ1-4; 7 bases are shared with TRBD1. The CDR3 covers 15 residues. Germline assignment: CDR1 LNHNV and CDR2 YYDKDF (reference sequence). Trimming removed 1 base from V and 6 bases from J; junction bases left unmatched: 5. CDR3 bases: TGTGCCACCAGCAGAGTAGGGGACAGCGATGAAAAACTGTTTTTT. It yields the protein CATSRVGDSDEKLFF.

The chain combines TRBV30 with TRBJ1-4; tentative D call: TRBD1 (5 bases). The V gene's germline CDR1 is GTSNPN and CDR2 SVGIG (reference sequence). V lost 3 bases and J 5 bases, leaving 31 bases between the germline ends. CDR3 length equals 20 residues. The CDR3 DNA reads TGTGCCTGGAGGAAAATAATGGGACCTACAGGTCGTCGTCAAAATGAAAAACTGTTTTTT. Amino acids: CAWRKIMGPTGRRQNEKLFF.

This chain connects TRBV15 to TRBJ1-4, with no clear D. The CDR3 has 16 residues. Germline-derived CDR1 and CDR2 are LNHNV and YYDKDF (reference sequence). V shed 11 bases and J shed 1 base, with 20 bases lying between them. DNA of the CDR3: TGTGCCGCCTCCTCGGGAGGAGGTAGAACTAATGAAAAACTGTTTTTT. This codes for CAASSGGGRTNEKLFF.

This chain uses TRBV7-2 with TRBJ1-6; D gene ambiguous. Germline V lookup: CDR1 SGHTA, CDR2 FQGNSA. Trimming left V 5 bases short and J 10 bases short, with 12 bases between. The CDR3 has 13 residues. CDR3 DNA: TGTGCCAGCAGCCCAGATCGGAGGTCACCCCTCCACTTT. Amino acids: CASSPDRRSPLHF.

This chain links TRBV4-1 with TRBJ2-7; no clear D. The ends were cut back, 0 bases at V and 2 bases at J, with 14 bases in the middle. The CDR3 is 16 residues long. Germline CDR1 MGHRA, CDR2 YSYEKL. The CDR3 reads CASSQDLDGRAYEQYF. The DNA of the CDR3 is TGCGCCAGCAGCCAAGACCTTGACGGTCGAGCCTACGAGCAGTACTTC.

This clone was found a few times. The chain joins TRBV6-6 to TRBJ1-1; TRBD1 matches at 8 bases. This CDR3 has 14 amino acids. With 5 bases clipped from V and 5 bases from J, the junction kept 7 bases outside the gene matches. Germline V CDR1 and CDR2: MNHNY, SVGAGI (reference sequence). CDR3 nucleotide sequence: TGTGCCAGCAGTGACACAGGGGGTTGGACTGAAGCTTTCTTT. Translated, it gives CASSDTGGWTEAFF.

The chain recombines TRBV18 with TRBJ2-5; D is undetermined. Between the trimmed V and J ends, which lost 3 bases and 1 base, there was a span of 3 bases. The CDR3 length is 12 residues. CDR1 is KGHSH, CDR2 LQKENI, per germline. The CDR3 sequence is CASSPPQETQYF. The CDR3 DNA reads as TGTGCCAGCTCACCGCCCCAAGAGACCCAGTACTTC.

The chain is built from TRBV29-1 and TRBJ2-2, with 7 bases matching TRBD2. V was clipped by 4 bases and J by 4 bases; unmatched bases: 9. The CDR3 covers 15 residues. CDR1 SQVTM and CDR2 ANQGSEA come from the germline V gene. The DNA for the CDR3 is TGCAGCGTTGTTGTAACGGGAGGAACCACCGGGGAGCTGTTTTTT. Amino acid sequence: CSVVVTGGTTGELFF.

V and J are TRBV25-1 and TRBJ2-1; TRBD2 aligns across 8 bases. CDR1 MGHDK and CDR2 SYGVNS come from the germline V gene. The CDR3 is made up of 15 amino acids. After removal of 1 base from V and 5 bases from J, the junction contained 4 bases not matched to a gene. DNA of the CDR3: TGTGCCAGCAGTGAATTTAGCGGGGCTAACAATGAGCAGTTCTTC. It encodes CASSEFSGANNEQFF. The entire variable domain, with the rest obtained from reference TRBV25-1 and TRBJ2-1, is as follows: EADIYQTPRYLVIGTGKKITLECSQTMGHDKMYWYQQDPGMELHLIHYSYGVNSTEKGDLSSESTVSRIRTEHFPLTLESARPSHTSQYLCASSEFSGANNEQFFGPGTRLTVL.

J is TRBJ2-2 and V is TRBV6-4, with TRBD1 matching 9 bases. CDR3 size: 15 residues. From germline, CDR1 is MRHNA and CDR2 SNTAGT. V lost 4 bases and J lost 6; bases outside the gene matches: 6. Written as DNA, the CDR3 is TGTGCCAGCAGTGTCACAGGGGGCAAGGCCGGGGAGCTGTTTTTT. It encodes CASSVTGGKAGELFF.

This clone occurred a few times. V and J are TRBV9 and TRBJ1-1; the D is unclear. The CDR3 loop spans 12 amino acids. In germline, CDR1 is SGDLS, CDR2 YYNGEE. Trimming cost V 1 base and J 11 bases, with 12 bases left between them. The CDR3 spells CASSVISAPAFF. In DNA form, the CDR3 reads TGTGCCAGCAGCGTAATCTCAGCACCGGCTTTCTTT. Variable domain in full (rest from reference TRBV9 and TRBJ1-1): DSGVTQTPKHLITATGQRVTLRCSPRSGDLSVYWYQQSLDQGLQFLIQYYNGEERAKGNILERFSAQQFPDLHSELNLSSLELGDSALYFCASSVISAPAFFGQGTRLTVV.

The chain joins TRBV6-1 to TRBJ2-1, with 10 bases matching TRBD1. J lost 5 bases, V lost 4 bases, and 8 bases had no gene match. Per germline, CDR1 MNHNS and CDR2 SASEGT. The CDR3 has 16 residues. The CDR3 loop reads CASSGATGGGHNEQFF. The CDR3 DNA reads as TGTGCCAGCAGTGGAGCGACAGGGGGCGGCCACAATGAGCAGTTCTTC.

V and J are TRBV5-1 and TRBJ2-7; no reliable D call. V shed 5 bases and J shed 1 base, with 13 bases lying between them. The CDR3 runs to 14 residues. Germline-derived CDR1 and CDR2 are SGHRS and YFSETQ. The DNA of the CDR3 is TGCGCCAGCAGTTCAATGGCCGCATCCTACGAGCAGTACTTC. This gives the protein CASSSMAASYEQYF.

V gene TRBV2 combines with J gene TRBJ2-3; D is unclear. V was shortened by 7 bases and J by 6 bases, with 14 bases between the two germline ends. CDR3 length: 13 residues. Germline V gene sequence: CDR1 SNHLY, CDR2 FYNNEI. CDR3 nucleotide sequence: TGTGCCAGCAACCGAAGGGTACCCGATACGCAGTATTTT. Protein product: CASNRRVPDTQYF.

V is TRBV4-1 and J is TRBJ2-7, with unresolved D. V lost 1 base to trimming and J lost 6 bases, with 16 bases between them. CDR1 and CDR2 (germline): MGHRA, YSYEKL. The CDR3 is 15 amino acids. The DNA of the CDR3 is TGCGCCAGCAGCCAAGCGGACGGCGGCGGCCTCGAGCAGTACTTC. Its translation is CASSQADGGGLEQYF.

The chain has TRBV11-2 and TRBJ2-7; tentatively, D is TRBD1 or TRBD2 (6 bases each). The CDR3 spans 16 residues. Germline loops: CDR1 SGHAT, CDR2 FQNNGV. V lost 8 bases, J lost 3 bases, and 23 bases lay in between. The CDR3 protein is CASGLQGGSRYYEQYF. Here the CDR3 DNA reads TGTGCCAGCGGGCTACAGGGAGGTAGCCGCTACTACGAGCAGTACTTC.

This chain links TRBV19 with TRBJ1-1, with D perhaps matching TRBD1 (5 bases). The CDR3 covers 13 residues. Trimming pared 4 bases from V and 1 base from J, leaving 7 bases between. Looked up from germline, CDR1 is LNHDA and CDR2 is SQIVND (reference sequence). The CDR3 nucleotides are TGTGCCAGTAGTACAACAGGGAACACTGAAGCTTTCTTT. Amino acid sequence: CASSTTGNTEAFF. The whole variable domain, filled in from reference TRBV19 and TRBJ1-1, reads DGGITQSPKYLFRKEGQNVTLSCEQNLNHDAMYWYRQDPGQGLRLIYYSQIVNDFQKGDIAEGYSVSREKKESFPLTVTSAQKNPTAFYLCASSTTGNTEAFFGQGTRLTVV.

The J gene is TRBJ1-3, the V gene TRBV19, with D perhaps TRBD1 (6 bases). The CDR3 runs to 15 residues. Germline V gives CDR1 LNHDA, CDR2 SQIVND (reference sequence). V was trimmed by 5 bases and J by 2 bases, leaving 13 bases between them. The CDR3 spells CASSPWTEAGNTIYF. DNA of the CDR3: TGTGCCAGTAGTCCCTGGACAGAGGCTGGAAACACCATATATTTT.

The rearrangement links TRBV19 to TRBJ2-3; D may be TRBD2 (6 bases). CDR1 is LNHDA and CDR2 is SQIVND in the germline V gene (reference sequence). CDR3 length equals 14 residues. With 6 bases removed from V and 2 bases from J, the gap between germline ends came to 12 bases. CDR3 nucleotide sequence: TGTGCCAGTAGGTGGGGAGGTACCACAGATACGCAGTATTTT. It codes for CASRWGGTTDTQYF.

The chain recombines TRBV28 with TRBJ2-3, with 16 bases lining up with TRBD2. There are 17 residues in the CDR3. The V and J ends lost 10 bases and 2 bases, in that order; junction bases with no gene match: 9. CDR1 MDHEN and CDR2 SYDVKM come from the germline V gene. CDR3: CATKGLAGGPYTDTQYF. The CDR3, as DNA: TGTGCCACCAAGGGACTAGCGGGAGGGCCTTACACAGATACGCAGTATTTT. The variable domain in full, completed from reference TRBV28 and TRBJ2-3, reads DVKVTQSSRYLVKRTGEKVFLECVQDMDHENMFWYRQDPGLGLRLIYFSYDVKMKEKGDIPEGYSVSREKKERFSLILESASTNQTSMYLCATKGLAGGPYTDTQYFGPGTRLTVL.

The table lists this clone with a few counts. V usage is TRBV13 and J usage is TRBJ1-1; D not resolved. The CDR3 spans 12 residues. Per germline, CDR1 PRHDT and CDR2 FYEKMQ (reference sequence). The V end was cut by 1 base, the J end by 4 bases, with 4 bases between. The CDR3 here is CASSLAGTEAFF. CDR3 bases: TGTGCCAGCAGCTTAGCGGGCACTGAAGCTTTCTTT.